This T cell receptor beta chain was recovered during a study of PD-L1 blockade in urothelial cancer. At the level of the study: Blood drawn 3 weeks (second dose) and 6 weeks after treatment start was analyzed. A median about 150,000 T cells were found in blood samples. General study results and limits: A pretreatment blood TCR clonality that fell below the median predicted better progression-free and overall survival.

The table came from immunoSEQ multiplex PCR; TCRdb's copy has only in-frame clones and leaves some out. The sample records 45,000 to 60,000 clones, 65% to 90% being singletons. V shed 10 bases, J shed 14 bases, and the junction held 18 bases outside the gene matches. This CDR3 contains 14 residues. Germline CDR1 reads MNHNS; CDR2 reads SASEGT. A single count supports this clone. Its specificity is unknown. Time point of the sample: pretreatment peripheral blood. Individual patients had between 1 and 8 samples, taken pretreatment and on-treatment. V and J are TRBV6-1 and TRBJ2-3; 10 bases are shared with TRBD2. The sequencing here drew on PBMCs, taken around atezolizumab (anti-PD-L1) treatment. This sequence originates from a man between 65 and 79 years old with urothelial cancer. The chain's CDR3 is CATRPAGGHRYAYF. The CDR3 nucleotides are TGTGCCACCCGACCAGCGGGAGGGCACAGATACGCGTATTTT.